These T cell receptor beta chains were read from a single sample in a study of T cells in Graves' hyperthyroidism and ophthalmopathy. One entry per CDR3 protein results from TCRdb running MiXCR on the multiplex PCR reads. The repertoire holds fewer than 350,000 distinct CDR3 sequences, with about an eighth as singletons. The sequenced sample consisted of blood. All receptors derive from a woman between 40 and 55 years old with Graves' hyperthyroidism. CDR3s include the opening cysteine and the closing phenylalanine or tryptophan. The order of the fields is CDR3 DNA, CDR3 protein, V gene, clone size, D gene, J gene. A D gene is named only where the DNA matches it firmly. Expanded clones are given a class, and other clones once, few, many or no size at all.

TGCAGTGCTAGAGATGGGCGGGAGGATGCAGATACGCAGTATTTT,CSARDGREDADTQYF,TRBV20-1,many,TRBD2,TRBJ2-3
TGTGCCAGCAGCAATCCATACAGGGTTGGGCATGGCTACACCTTC,CASSNPYRVGHGYTF,TRBV11-2,many,.,TRBJ1-2
TGTGCCAGCAGCCCGCTAGCTGTTACCTACGAGCAGTACTTC,CASSPLAVTYEQYF,TRBV7-2,many,.,TRBJ2-7
TGCGCCAGCAGCTTGGAAGGGACAGGGGCCGAGGAGCAGTACTTC,CASSLEGTGAEEQYF,TRBV5-1,.,TRBD1,TRBJ2-7
TGTGCCTGGACAGCCATGAACACTGAAGCTTTCTTT,CAWTAMNTEAFF,TRBV30,many,.,TRBJ1-1
TGTGTCAGCAGCTTAGACAGGGACGGCTACGAGCAGTACTTC,CVSSLDRDGYEQYF,TRBV7-9,.,TRBD1,TRBJ2-7
TGCGCCAGCAGCCAAGGGACTAGCAGCTACGAGCAGTACTTC,CASSQGTSSYEQYF,TRBV4-1,many,TRBD2,TRBJ2-7
TGTGCCAGCAGGAGGGGGCTTTCCGGGGATACGCAGTATTTT,CASRRGLSGDTQYF,TRBV2,many,TRBD1,TRBJ2-3
TGTGCCAGCAGCAGTGACACGTTACAGGCCCTAGGGTATGGCTACACCTTC,CASSSDTLQALGYGYTF,TRBV28,many,.,TRBJ1-2
TGTGCCAGCAGCCAGCCTCAGGTGGCCTACAATGAGCAGTTCTTC,CASSQPQVAYNEQFF,TRBV14,few,.,TRBJ2-1
TGTGCCAGCAGCGCACGGGGGTCGAATTCACCCCTCCACTTT,CASSARGSNSPLHF,TRBV2,.,.,TRBJ1-6
TGTGCCAGCCACCTGGCCTCCTACAATGAGCAGTTCTTC,CASHLASYNEQFF,TRBV6-1,many,.,TRBJ2-1
TGTGCCACCAGTGATCTTCGACTAGCGGGAGAAGGTTCCCCAGATACGCAGTATTTT,CATSDLRLAGEGSPDTQYF,TRBV24-1,many,TRBD2,TRBJ2-3
TGTGCCAGCAGTTACAGGGCAAGGGCTGAAGCTTTCTTT,CASSYRARAEAFF,TRBV6-2/TRBV6-3,many,.,TRBJ1-1
TGTGCCAGCAGCAACCCCATGTTAGCGGGAGGGAGCAATGAGCAGTTCTTC,CASSNPMLAGGSNEQFF,TRBV11-3,many,TRBD2,TRBJ2-1
TGTGCCAGCAGGAAAGGGGGTACTTCGAACACCGGGGAGCTGTTTTTT,CASRKGGTSNTGELFF,TRBV2,many,.,TRBJ2-2
TGTGCCAGCAGTCTCTCGACAGGGGCCTCCTACAATGAGCAGTTCTTC,CASSLSTGASYNEQFF,TRBV28,.,TRBD1,TRBJ2-1
TGTGCCAGCAGTTCCGACCTAGCGGGTTACAATGAGCAGTTCTTC,CASSSDLAGYNEQFF,TRBV6-2/TRBV6-3,many,TRBD2,TRBJ2-1
TGTGCCAGCAGATACCCCAGCCAACCGGGACAGGGATCCGCCGGGGAGCTGTTTTTT,CASRYPSQPGQGSAGELFF,TRBV2,.,TRBD1,TRBJ2-2
TGTGCCAGTAGTCTGTTGAACCGGGACAGCTTCTACGAGCAGTACTTC,CASSLLNRDSFYEQYF,TRBV19,few,TRBD1,TRBJ2-7
TGTGCCAGCAGGTGGAGGGGGCAGACTAACTATGGCTACACCTTC,CASRWRGQTNYGYTF,TRBV2,many,TRBD1,TRBJ1-2
TGCAGTGCTAGCGGGGGGGCGGTGTTAAGCTCCTACAATGAGCAGTTCTTC,CSASGGAVLSSYNEQFF,TRBV20-1,many,TRBD2,TRBJ2-1
TGTGCCAGTAGCTCCGGGTGGGAACAGTACTTC,CASSSGWEQYF,TRBV19,.,.,TRBJ2-7
TGTGCCAGCAGCTTATGGGGCGGGCACTCCTACGAGCAGTACTTC,CASSLWGGHSYEQYF,TRBV7-2,many,.,TRBJ2-7
TGCAGTGCTCGGGCGGGCCCCTCGATTTACAATGAGCAGTTCTTC,CSARAGPSIYNEQFF,TRBV20-1,few,.,TRBJ2-1
TGTGCCAGCTCACCATCCTCGACAGCATTGAACACTGAAGCTTTCTTT,CASSPSSTALNTEAFF,TRBV18,.,.,TRBJ1-1
TGCGCCAGCAGCCCCCGGACTAGCGAGAGCACAGATACGCAGTATTTT,CASSPRTSESTDTQYF,TRBV4-1,once,TRBD2,TRBJ2-3
TGTGCCAGCAGCACGCACGGGACTAGCGGGAGGGCTGAGCAGTTCTTC,CASSTHGTSGRAEQFF,TRBV7-2,many,TRBD2,TRBJ2-1
TGTGCCAGCAGGGCTCGGGGACAGGGAGGTCAGCCCCAGCATTTT,CASRARGQGGQPQHF,TRBV27,many,TRBD1,TRBJ1-5
TGTGCCAGCAGTTTTGACAGGGGGAACTATGGCTACACCTTC,CASSFDRGNYGYTF,TRBV12-3/TRBV12-4,many,TRBD1,TRBJ1-2
TGTGCCAGCAGAAAGCGGGAGGGCCCATACGAGCAGTACTTC,CASRKREGPYEQYF,TRBV7-3,.,TRBD2,TRBJ2-7
TGTGCCAGCAGTTTCGGGGCGGGAGGGCAGTTCTTC,CASSFGAGGQFF,TRBV27,.,TRBD2,TRBJ2-1
TGTGCCAGCAGTTACTCCCCTGGGACTAGCGGGAGTAGGGGCGGCCCAGATACGCAGTATTTT,CASSYSPGTSGSRGGPDTQYF,TRBV6-2/TRBV6-3,few,TRBD2,TRBJ2-3
TGTGCCAGCAGCTTAGGGACTACAGTACCCTACGGGCAGTACTTC,CASSLGTTVPYGQYF,TRBV11-2,.,.,TRBJ2-7
TGTGCCAGCAGGGATAGCGGGACCCTAGCCAAAAACATTCAGTACTTC,CASRDSGTLAKNIQYF,TRBV2,many,TRBD2,TRBJ2-4
TGTGCCAGCATGGGGGGGTATGATACGCAGTATTTT,CASMGGYDTQYF,TRBV2,many,TRBD2,TRBJ2-3
TGTGCCAGCAGCTTAGGGCAGCGGGGCCCTAGCACAGATACGCAGTATTTT,CASSLGQRGPSTDTQYF,TRBV7-9,many,TRBD2,TRBJ2-3
TGTGCCAGCAGCTTAGATGAGGGCGGTTTCGACGAGCAGTACTTC,CASSLDEGGFDEQYF,TRBV12-3/TRBV12-4,many,.,TRBJ2-7
TGTGCCAGCAGCTCCTTCAGCCTCGGTGCCACTGAAGCTTTCTTT,CASSSFSLGATEAFF,TRBV11-2,few,.,TRBJ1-1
TGTGCCAGCAGCTTAGCCCGGACTAGCGATAGCCGCTACGAGCAGTACTTC,CASSLARTSDSRYEQYF,TRBV7-8,.,TRBD2,TRBJ2-7
TGTGCCAGCAGTGTACAGGGGGTGCAGTACTTC,CASSVQGVQYF,TRBV12-3/TRBV12-4,many,TRBD1,TRBJ2-7
TGTGCCAGCAGCCGAGGGATCTCCTACGAGCAGTACTTC,CASSRGISYEQYF,TRBV3-1,many,.,TRBJ2-7
TGTGCCAGCAGACCTACTAGCGGCGCTAGCACAGATACGCAGTATTTT,CASRPTSGASTDTQYF,TRBV2,many,TRBD2,TRBJ2-3
TGCAGTGCTAGCTCCGGACTAGCGGGAGCGGTTGAGCAGTTCTTC,CSASSGLAGAVEQFF,TRBV20-1,.,TRBD2,TRBJ2-1
TGCGCCAGCAGCCAAGACGCCAACACCGGGGAGCTGTTTTTT,CASSQDANTGELFF,TRBV4-1,.,.,TRBJ2-2
TGTGCCAGCAGCGTAATCGAGGGAAACGGCTACACCTTC,CASSVIEGNGYTF,TRBV9,few,.,TRBJ1-2
TGTGCCAGCAGCTTGTCCGGGGAGGGCACTGAAGCTTTCTTT,CASSLSGEGTEAFF,TRBV7-8,many,.,TRBJ1-1
TGTGCCAGCAGCTCGCGGGTAGCGGGGGGGAATGAGCAGTTCTTC,CASSSRVAGGNEQFF,TRBV7-9,many,TRBD2,TRBJ2-1
TGTGCCAGCAGCAACCCGGACAGGGGGCGGAACACTGAAGCTTTCTTT,CASSNPDRGRNTEAFF,TRBV5-4,.,TRBD1,TRBJ1-1
TGCAGTGCTAGAGTACAGTTTTTGCCACTACAGGGGGCGAACACTGAAGCTTTCTTT,CSARVQFLPLQGANTEAFF,TRBV20-1,many,TRBD1,TRBJ1-1
TGTGCCAGCAGCGTAATGGAGGGGACGCTCTCCTACAATGAGCAGTTCTTC,CASSVMEGTLSYNEQFF,TRBV9,many,.,TRBJ2-1
TGTGCCAGCAGCTCATCGGGACTAGCAGGGGCCGGGGAGCTGTTTTTT,CASSSSGLAGAGELFF,TRBV3-1,many,TRBD2,TRBJ2-2
TGTGCCAGCAGTTTCAGGGGCGCCTATGGCTACACCTTC,CASSFRGAYGYTF,TRBV27,many,.,TRBJ1-2
TGTGCCAGCAGAGTTAGACTTGGGACAGGGGAACCTCCCCTCCACTTT,CASRVRLGTGEPPLHF,TRBV2,many,TRBD1,TRBJ1-6
TGTGCCAGCAGCCCTAACCGGGCCTACGAGCAGTACTTC,CASSPNRAYEQYF,TRBV11-1,many,.,TRBJ2-7
TGTGCCACCAGTGATCCAGGACAGGGGATGAGTGAGCAGTACTTC,CATSDPGQGMSEQYF,TRBV24-1,many,TRBD1,TRBJ2-7
TGTGCCAGCAGTTCAGGGGGGGACAGGGCAGTTTCGTACTTC,CASSSGGDRAVSYF,TRBV27,many,TRBD1,TRBJ2-5
TGTGCCTGGAGTGGGGGACTAGCGGGAGGGTTCGAGCAGTACTTC,CAWSGGLAGGFEQYF,TRBV30,many,TRBD2,TRBJ2-7
TGTGCCAGCAGTAGGGACAATTCTGGCACAGATACGCAGTATTTT,CASSRDNSGTDTQYF,TRBV12-3/TRBV12-4,many,.,TRBJ2-3